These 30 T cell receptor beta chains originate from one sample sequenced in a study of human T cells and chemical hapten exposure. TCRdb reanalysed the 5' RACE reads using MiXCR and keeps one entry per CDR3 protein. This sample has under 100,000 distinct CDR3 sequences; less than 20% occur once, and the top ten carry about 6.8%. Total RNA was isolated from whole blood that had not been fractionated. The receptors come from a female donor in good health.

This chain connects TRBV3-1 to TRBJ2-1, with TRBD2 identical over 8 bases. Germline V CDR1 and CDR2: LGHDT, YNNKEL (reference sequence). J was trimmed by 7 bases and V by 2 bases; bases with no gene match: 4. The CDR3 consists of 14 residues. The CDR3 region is CASSQMRGVNEQFF. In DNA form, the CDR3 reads TGTGCCAGCAGCCAAATGCGGGGGGTAAATGAGCAGTTCTTC.

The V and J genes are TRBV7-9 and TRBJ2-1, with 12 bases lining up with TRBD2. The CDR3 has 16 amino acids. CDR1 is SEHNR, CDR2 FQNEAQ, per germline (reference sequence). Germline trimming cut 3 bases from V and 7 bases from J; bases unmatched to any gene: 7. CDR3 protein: CASSFLLAGGWNEQFF. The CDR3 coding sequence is TGTGCCAGCAGCTTTTTACTAGCGGGAGGTTGGAATGAGCAGTTCTTC.

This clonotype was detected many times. In DNA form, the CDR3 reads TGTGCCAGCAGTCCCATTACCGGGGAGCTGTTTTTT. This translates into CASSPITGELFF. This rearrangement joins TRBV27 to TRBJ2-2; no clear D gene. Trimming stripped 5 bases from V and 5 bases from J, with 6 bases between. The CDR3 is made up of 12 amino acids. Germline values: CDR1 MNHEY, CDR2 SMNVEV (reference sequence).

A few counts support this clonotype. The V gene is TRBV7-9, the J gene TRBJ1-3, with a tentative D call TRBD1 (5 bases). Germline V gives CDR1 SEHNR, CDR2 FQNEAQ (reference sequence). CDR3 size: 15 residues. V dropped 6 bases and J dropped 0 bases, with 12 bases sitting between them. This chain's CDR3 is CASSYGGSSGNTIYF. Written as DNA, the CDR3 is TGTGCCAGCAGTTATGGGGGGTCCTCTGGAAACACCATATATTTT.

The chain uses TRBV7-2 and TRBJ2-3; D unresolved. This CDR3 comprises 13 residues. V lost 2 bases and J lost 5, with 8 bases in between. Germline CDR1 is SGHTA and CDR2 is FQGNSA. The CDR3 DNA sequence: TGTGCCAGCAGCTTAAATATGGGAGATACGCAGTATTTT. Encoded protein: CASSLNMGDTQYF.

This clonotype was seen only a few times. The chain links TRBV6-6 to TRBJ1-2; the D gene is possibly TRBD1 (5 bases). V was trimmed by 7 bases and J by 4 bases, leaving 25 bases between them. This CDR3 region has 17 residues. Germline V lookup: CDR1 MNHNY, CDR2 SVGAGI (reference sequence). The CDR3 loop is CASTTLRPGPSSYGYTF. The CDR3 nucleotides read TGTGCCAGCACCACCCTCCGCCCGGGACCGAGCTCCTATGGCTACACCTTC.

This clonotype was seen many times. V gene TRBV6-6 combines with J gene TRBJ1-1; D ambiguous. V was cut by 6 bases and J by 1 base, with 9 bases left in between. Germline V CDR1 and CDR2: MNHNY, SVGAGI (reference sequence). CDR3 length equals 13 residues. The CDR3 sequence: CASRARQNTEAFF. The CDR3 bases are TGTGCCAGCAGAGCAAGACAGAACACTGAAGCTTTCTTT.

The CDR3 nucleotides are TGCAGTGCCCTATTCGCCCCGACTAGCACAGATACGCAGTATTTT. This codes for CSALFAPTSTDTQYF. The gene calls are TRBV20-1 and TRBJ2-3; D gene unclear. The germline V gene encodes CDR1 DFQATT and CDR2 SNEGSKA (reference sequence). This CDR3 has 15 residues. V was pared by 6 bases and J by 0 bases, with 16 bases between.

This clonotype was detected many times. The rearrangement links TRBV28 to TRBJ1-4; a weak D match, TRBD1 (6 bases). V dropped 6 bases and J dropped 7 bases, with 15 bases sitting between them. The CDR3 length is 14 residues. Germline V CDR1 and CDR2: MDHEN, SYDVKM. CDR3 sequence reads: CASRDGTMIEKLFF. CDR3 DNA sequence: TGTGCCAGCAGGGACGGGACAATGATTGAAAAACTGTTTTTT.

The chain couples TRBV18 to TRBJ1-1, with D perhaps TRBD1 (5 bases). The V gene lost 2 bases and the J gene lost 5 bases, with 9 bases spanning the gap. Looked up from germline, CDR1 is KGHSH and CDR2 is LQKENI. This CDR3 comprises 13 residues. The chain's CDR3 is CASSPDSTTEAFF. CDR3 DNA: TGTGCCAGCTCACCAGACAGTACGACTGAAGCTTTCTTT.

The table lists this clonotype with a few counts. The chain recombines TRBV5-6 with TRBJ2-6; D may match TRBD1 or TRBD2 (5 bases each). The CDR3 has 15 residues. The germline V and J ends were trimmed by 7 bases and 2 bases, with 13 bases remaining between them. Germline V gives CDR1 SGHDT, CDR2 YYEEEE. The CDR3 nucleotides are TGTGCCAGCGGACCGGGGCCCACTGGGGCCAACGTCCTGACTTTC. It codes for CASGPGPTGANVLTF.

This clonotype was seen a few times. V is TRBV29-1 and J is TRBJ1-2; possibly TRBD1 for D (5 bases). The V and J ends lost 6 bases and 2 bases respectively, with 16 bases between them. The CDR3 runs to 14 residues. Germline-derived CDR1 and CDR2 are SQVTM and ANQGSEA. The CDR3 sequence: CSVVGGTTNYGYTF. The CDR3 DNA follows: TGCAGCGTCGTCGGGGGGACTACAAACTATGGCTACACCTTC.

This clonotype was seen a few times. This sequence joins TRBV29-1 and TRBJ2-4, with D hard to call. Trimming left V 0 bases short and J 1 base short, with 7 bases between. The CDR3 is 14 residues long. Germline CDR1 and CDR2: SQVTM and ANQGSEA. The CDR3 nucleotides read TGCAGCGTTGAAGAGGGCAGGGCCAAAAACATTCAGTACTTC. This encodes CSVEEGRAKNIQYF.

CDR3 bases: TGTGCCAGCGCTGGGTTGACAGGTGTCGGTTATAATTCACCCCTCCACTTT. Amino acids: CASAGLTGVGYNSPLHF. V is TRBV25-1 and J is TRBJ1-6, with D possibly TRBD1 on 6 matching bases. This CDR3 spans 17 amino acids. The V gene lost 8 bases and the J gene lost 4 bases, with 21 bases spanning the gap. Germline lookup yields CDR1 MGHDK and CDR2 SYGVNS.

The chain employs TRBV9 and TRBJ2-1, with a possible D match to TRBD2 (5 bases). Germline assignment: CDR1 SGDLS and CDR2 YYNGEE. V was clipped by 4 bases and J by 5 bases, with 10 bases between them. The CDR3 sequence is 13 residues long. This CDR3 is CASSLRTDNEQFF. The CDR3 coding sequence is TGTGCCAGCAGCCTCCGGACTGACAATGAGCAGTTCTTC. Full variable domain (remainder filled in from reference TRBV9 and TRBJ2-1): DSGVTQTPKHLITATGQRVTLRCSPRSGDLSVYWYQQSLDQGLQFLIQYYNGEERAKGNILERFSAQQFPDLHSELNLSSLELGDSALYFCASSLRTDNEQFFGPGTRLTVL.

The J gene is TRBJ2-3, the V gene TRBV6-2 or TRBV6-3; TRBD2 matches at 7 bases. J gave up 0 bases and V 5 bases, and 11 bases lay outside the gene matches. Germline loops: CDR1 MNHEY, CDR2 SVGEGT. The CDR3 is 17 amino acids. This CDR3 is CASSPPRDYPSTDTQYF. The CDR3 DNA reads TGTGCCAGCAGTCCTCCTCGGGACTACCCTAGCACAGATACGCAGTATTTT.

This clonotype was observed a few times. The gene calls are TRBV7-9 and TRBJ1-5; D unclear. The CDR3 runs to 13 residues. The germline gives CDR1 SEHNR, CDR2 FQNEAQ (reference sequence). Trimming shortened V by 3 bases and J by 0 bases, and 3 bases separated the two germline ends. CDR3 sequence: CASSLDSNQPQHF. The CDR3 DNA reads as TGTGCCAGCAGCTTGGATAGCAATCAGCCCCAGCATTTT.

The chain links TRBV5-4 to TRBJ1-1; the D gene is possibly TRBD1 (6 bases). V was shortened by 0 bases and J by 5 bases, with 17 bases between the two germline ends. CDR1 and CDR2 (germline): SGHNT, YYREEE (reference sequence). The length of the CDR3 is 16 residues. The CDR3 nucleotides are TGTGCCAGCAGCTTGGCCGGGGGTGGAAGGGGGACTGAAGCTTTCTTT. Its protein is CASSLAGGGRGTEAFF. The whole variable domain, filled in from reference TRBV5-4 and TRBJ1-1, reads ETGVTQSPTHLIKTRGQQVTLRCSSQSGHNTVSWYQQALGQGPQFIFQYYREEENGRGNFPPRFSGLQFPNYSSELNVNALELDDSALYLCASSLAGGGRGTEAFFGQGTRLTVV.

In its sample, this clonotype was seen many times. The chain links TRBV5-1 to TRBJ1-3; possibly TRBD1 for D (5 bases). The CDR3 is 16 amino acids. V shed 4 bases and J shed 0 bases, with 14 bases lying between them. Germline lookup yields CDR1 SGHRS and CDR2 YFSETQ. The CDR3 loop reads CASSQEVTASGNTIYF. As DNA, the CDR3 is TGCGCCAGCAGCCAGGAGGTGACAGCCTCTGGAAACACCATATATTTT.

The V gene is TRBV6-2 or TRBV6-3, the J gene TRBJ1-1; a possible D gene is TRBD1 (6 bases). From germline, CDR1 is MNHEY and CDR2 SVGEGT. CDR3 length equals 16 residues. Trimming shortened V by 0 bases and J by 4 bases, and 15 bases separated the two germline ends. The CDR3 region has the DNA TGTGCCAGCAGTTACTCTCCGGGACAAATATCCACTGAAGCTTTCTTT. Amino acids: CASSYSPGQISTEAFF.

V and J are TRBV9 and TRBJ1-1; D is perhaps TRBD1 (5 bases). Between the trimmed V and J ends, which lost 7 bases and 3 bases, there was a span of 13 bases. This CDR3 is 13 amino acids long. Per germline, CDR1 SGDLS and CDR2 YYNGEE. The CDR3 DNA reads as TGTGCCAGCGGGGCGGGACCCCACACTGAAGCTTTCTTT. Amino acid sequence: CASGAGPHTEAFF.

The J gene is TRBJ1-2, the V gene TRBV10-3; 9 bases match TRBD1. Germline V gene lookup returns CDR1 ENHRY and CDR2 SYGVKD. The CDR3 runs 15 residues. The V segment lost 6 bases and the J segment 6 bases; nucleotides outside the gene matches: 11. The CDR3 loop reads CAISLGGGDRDGYTF. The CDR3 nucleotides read TGTGCCATCAGCCTTGGGGGAGGGGACAGGGATGGCTACACCTTC.

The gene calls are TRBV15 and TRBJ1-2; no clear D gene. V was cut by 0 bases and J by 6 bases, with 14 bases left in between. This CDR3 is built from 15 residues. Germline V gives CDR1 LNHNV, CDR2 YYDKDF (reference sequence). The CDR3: CATSRDGLPSDGYTF. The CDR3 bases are TGTGCCACCAGCAGAGATGGACTGCCATCCGATGGCTACACCTTC.

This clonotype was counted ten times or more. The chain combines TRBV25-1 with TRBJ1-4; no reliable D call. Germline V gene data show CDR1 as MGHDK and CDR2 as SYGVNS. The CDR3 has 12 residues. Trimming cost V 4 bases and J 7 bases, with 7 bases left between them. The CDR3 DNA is TGTGCCAGCAGTGGCGTGGGTGAAAAACTGTTTTTT. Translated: CASSGVGEKLFF.

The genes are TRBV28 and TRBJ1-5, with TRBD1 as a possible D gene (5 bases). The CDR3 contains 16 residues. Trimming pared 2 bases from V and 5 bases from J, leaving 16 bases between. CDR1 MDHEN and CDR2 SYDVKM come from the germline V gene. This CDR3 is CASSLMDSRDYQPQHF. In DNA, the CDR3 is TGTGCCAGCAGTTTAATGGATTCCAGGGATTATCAGCCCCAGCATTTT.

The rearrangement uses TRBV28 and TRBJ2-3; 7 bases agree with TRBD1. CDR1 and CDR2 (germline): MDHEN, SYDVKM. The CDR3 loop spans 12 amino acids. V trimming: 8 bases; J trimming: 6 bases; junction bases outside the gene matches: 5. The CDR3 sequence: CASSTGSDTQYF. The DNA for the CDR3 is TGTGCCAGCTCGACAGGGAGCGATACGCAGTATTTT. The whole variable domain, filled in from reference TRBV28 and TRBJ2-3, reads DVKVTQSSRYLVKRTGEKVFLECVQDMDHENMFWYRQDPGLGLRLIYFSYDVKMKEKGDIPEGYSVSREKKERFSLILESASTNQTSMYLCASSTGSDTQYFGPGTRLTVL.

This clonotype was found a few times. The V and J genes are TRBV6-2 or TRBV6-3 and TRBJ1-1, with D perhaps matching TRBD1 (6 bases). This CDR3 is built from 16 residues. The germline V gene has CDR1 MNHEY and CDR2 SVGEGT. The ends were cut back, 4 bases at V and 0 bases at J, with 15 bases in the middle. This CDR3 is CASSSGPGAMNTEAFF. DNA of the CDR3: TGTGCCAGCAGTTCGGGTCCAGGGGCCATGAACACTGAAGCTTTCTTT.

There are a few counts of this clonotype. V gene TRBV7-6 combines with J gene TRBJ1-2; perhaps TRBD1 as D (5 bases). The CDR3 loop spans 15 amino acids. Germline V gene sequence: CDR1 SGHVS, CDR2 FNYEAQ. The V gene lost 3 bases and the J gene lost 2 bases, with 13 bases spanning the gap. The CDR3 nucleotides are TGTGCCAGCAGCTTGACAGAAGGATACAACTATGGCTACACCTTC. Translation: CASSLTEGYNYGYTF.

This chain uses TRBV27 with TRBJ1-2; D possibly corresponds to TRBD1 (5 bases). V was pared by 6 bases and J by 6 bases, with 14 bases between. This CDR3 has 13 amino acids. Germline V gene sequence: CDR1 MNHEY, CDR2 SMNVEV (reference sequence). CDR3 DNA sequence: TGTGCCAGCAGCATGGAGAGGGGCGATGGCTACACCTTC. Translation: CASSMERGDGYTF.

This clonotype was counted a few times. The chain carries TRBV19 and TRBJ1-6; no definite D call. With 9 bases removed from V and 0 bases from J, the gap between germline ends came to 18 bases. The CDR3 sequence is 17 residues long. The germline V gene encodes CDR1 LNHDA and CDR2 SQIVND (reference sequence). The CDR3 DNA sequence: TGTGCCAGCACACAGCAGAGTTCGAGCTCCTATAATTCACCCCTCCACTTT. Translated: CASTQQSSSSYNSPLHF. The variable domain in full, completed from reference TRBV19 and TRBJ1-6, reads DGGITQSPKYLFRKEGQNVTLSCEQNLNHDAMYWYRQDPGQGLRLIYYSQIVNDFQKGDIAEGYSVSREKKESFPLTVTSAQKNPTAFYLCASTQQSSSSYNSPLHFGNGTRLTVT.